Sequencing of this T cell receptor (beta chain) was carried out in a study of cytomegalovirus exposure and HLA in healthy donors (dated by TCRdb to about 2017). As for the study more broadly: According to an earlier analysis of 450 to 650 of the donors, 150 million to 200 million T cells yielded 117 million unique TCR beta sequences and about 300 Gb of sequence data. Both class I and class II loci were covered by HLA typing, at four-digit resolution. The study combined high-throughput TCR immunosequencing, statistical association of individual TCRs with disease status, and machine learning to predict cytomegalovirus infection status. In an earlier analysis of 587 of the donors, high-throughput TCR beta sequencing was used to judge whether each TCR beta V gene segment behaved as functional or pseudogenic. Besides the first cohort of about 730 subjects, a separate validation cohort made up of 90 to 150 different subjects was used. Of the approximately 400 genotyped donors, 81% were placed in the genetic ancestry cluster associated with self-reported Caucasian donors. The number of donors typed differed by locus, with 629-630 for A, B, C, DRB1 and DQB1, roughly 520 for DQA1, 600 to 610 for DPA1, and roughly 450 for DPB1. Donor age, sex, ethnicity and CMV serostatus were compiled alongside the repertoire data. All discovery cohort repertoires had been generated using a single sequencing platform. Approximately 310 gigabases of sequencing data and 78 million or so unique TCR sequences were included in an early release covering roughly 600 HLA-typed donors. Rather than using new phenotypic data, the later analysis identified candidate immune exposures from TCR beta sequences and from how often those sequences occurred across donors. Using immunosequencing, the study profiled T cell repertoires from around 670 subjects and related those repertoires to cytomegalovirus serostatus. A later genetic analysis took genome-wide SNP genotypes for about three fifths of the 666 donors and used that subset as a discovery cohort. On average, around 230,000 unique TCR beta nucleotide sequences were sequenced per donor among some 430 genotyped donors of the cohort, with about 17% of those sequences being non-productive. A later analysis re-analyzed previously published TCR beta repertoires from approximately 700 donors and added high-resolution HLA genotyping to study TCR occurrence patterns. The aim of the study was to test whether cataloging public T cell receptors could identify signatures of past pathogen exposure. Four to six DR-DQ haplotypes were handled as single units for association and clustering, since linkage in the cohort was strong.

The CDR3, cysteine through phenylalanine, is 16 amino acids long. The read is trimmed to its CDR3 DNA, 48 bases read in frame from base 1. The germline V gene (reference sequence) gives CDR1 as SEHNR and CDR2 as FQNEAQ. After removal of 8 bases from V and 1 base from J, the junction retains 8 bases not matched to a gene. The study at large found these results: The classifier was reported to diagnose cytomegalovirus status with high specificity and sensitivity in both the original cohort and the validation cohort. A later analysis found that HLA-associated TCR beta chains were more clonally expanded and had lower generation probabilities than equally common non-associated chains. Because HLA typing was unavailable for some donors at each locus, only the typed subset was used in association tests. The authors suggested that the approach could potentially be generalized to other disease states and immunological phenotypes. An association between a missense DCLRE1C variant and V-gene and J-gene trimming of TCR beta chains was found in a later genetic analysis and replicated in an independent cohort. A further reported finding was that TCR beta sequences accurately predicted the HLA-A and HLA-B alleles for most subjects in the first cohort. Most CMV-associated TCR beta chains appeared to be HLA-restricted in a later analysis, and the HLA associations seemed to be driven largely by CMV exposure. Compared with the approximately 670-donor mean, donors in an Asian-associated ancestry cluster had fewer N-insertions in productive TCRs, according to a later genetic analysis. In a later analysis, several top co-occurrence clusters were reported to appear linked to parvovirus B19, influenza, CMV and Epstein-Barr virus. Some IMGT-functional V segments, including TRBV6-2 and TRBV6-3, could not be distinguished by the 87-base-pair reads and were therefore excluded. In the study, about 150 TCR beta chains were listed as associated with cytomegalovirus. Because counts were too low, roughly 16 rarely observed V segments, including chromosome 9 orphons, were excluded from the earlier analysis of several hundred of the donors. At a false discovery rate of 0.05, a later analysis linked some 17,000 TCR beta sequences to specific HLA alleles. Strong co-occurrence of HLA alleles, especially DR and DQ, made assigning TCR associations to individual alleles difficult. Broadly in line with IMGT annotations, most TCR beta V segments showed up in productive rearrangements about 87% or about 30% of the time in an earlier analysis of 450 to 750 of the donors. Most TCR sequences were observed very rarely across donors, whereas some public TCRs were present in many individuals. In a later analysis, TCR association rates were found to vary across HLA loci, with the most associated TCRs seen for DRB1 alleles and the fewest for HLA-C alleles. The presence/absence analyses assumed that sequencing depth was roughly uniform across donors, and that assumption may not be true. A group of highly shared sequence variants was considered likely to be a technical artifact of the sequencing pipeline. Only TCR beta chains were sequenced in this cohort, and the absence of alpha or paired-chain data limited detectable features. A few of the identified cytomegalovirus-associated TCR beta chains were confirmed in vitro to be specific for cytomegalovirus antigens. Correlated functional status among segregating V segments might be attributable to linkage disequilibrium, but an unknown experimental factor could not be ruled out. CMV serostatus was the only immune exposure information available for the cohort.

Of note for this clone: No cognate antigen has been identified for it. No base-level quality is on record; no much larger clone is a single base apart.

The cohort was made up of 500 to 800 healthy bone marrow donors. At the time of sampling, every cohort member was nominally healthy, though immune exposures that went unrecorded were likely present. The donor tested CMV seropositive, placing the donor among the 250 to 300 seropositive members of the cohort. Each donor provided a peripheral blood sample, and peripheral blood mononuclear cells were used for TCR beta sequencing. Genomic DNA extraction from the blood cell samples was performed with the Qiagen DNeasy Blood Extraction Kit. The library was prepared using the immunoSEQ multiplex PCR assay. A mixture of 60 forward primers for TCR Vbeta segments and 13 reverse primers for TCR Jbeta segments was used in the multiplex PCR. The CDR3 region of rearranged TCR beta genes was amplified from genomic DNA with a multiplex PCR assay. The Illumina HiSeq System was used to sequence the amplified TCR beta libraries as 87-base-pair reads. As for the original processing: In a later analysis, 70 million to 95 million unique TCR beta chains were counted across the roughly 610 repertoires, and roughly 11 million of these chains were shared by at least two donors. To remove PCR and sequencing errors, raw reads were error-corrected and collapsed into unique sequences using a nearest-neighbor algorithm that merged closely related sequences. CDR3 sequences were aligned to IMGT reference sequences to assign V, D and J gene segments. For a sequence to be retained, a match of at least six nucleotides to both a V gene segment and a J gene segment was required. A rearrangement was called productive if the CDR3 had no stop codons and remained in frame with V and J, and every other rearrangement was called non-productive. CDR3 was defined by IMGT convention, running from the second conserved V-encoded cysteine to the conserved J-encoded phenylalanine. The earlier analysis of more than 450 of the donors excluded sequences that lacked an unambiguous match to a single V gene segment. In an earlier analysis of 500 to 750 of the donors, V segments were called functional above 56.7% productive rearrangements and were called segregating when the between-donor standard deviation exceeded 5%. A statistical classification framework was built for diagnosing cytomegalovirus status from the catalog of TCR beta chain sequences. A later analysis assigned V and J genes by comparing TCR nucleotide sequences with IMGT/GENE-DB human TR gene sequences. A later analysis assigned CDR3 sequences and most-parsimonious VDJ recombination scenarios with the TCRdist pipeline. In a later analysis, each TCR beta chain was defined by its CDR3 amino acid sequence together with its V-gene family, and reads lacking a unique V-gene family were excluded. In a later analysis, fewer than 600 highly shared, low-generation-probability nucleotide sequences were removed to address suspected cross-contamination and a sequencing artifact. For each public chain, a later analysis derived a clonal expansion index from normalized ranks of inferred template counts within each repertoire. In a later analysis, generation probabilities were computed using a VDJ recombination model fitted to out-of-frame rearrangements, and the results were checked against IGoR. In a later analysis, hypergeometric tests were used to score TCR-TCR, TCR-HLA and TCR-CMV co-occurrence, with a repertoire-size bias correction applied to TCR pairs. A later analysis estimated false discovery rates by permuting HLA or CMV assignments 20 times. In a later analysis, co-occurring TCRs were grouped using DBSCAN, and TCRdist sequence similarity was added for clustering within HLA-allele-positive subsets. Repertoires with fewer than 30,000 or more than 120,000 public chains, plus five repertoires with anomalous nucleotide sharing, were excluded from co-occurrence clustering. The table comes from immuneACCESS by way of TCRdb, which keeps in-frame sequences with V and J called. Part of the clones is missing from these tables; in studies checked, under half for an unresolved V gene and the rest for unknown reasons. V and J calls and clone size are given by that table; D and trimming were obtained from the DNA. This sample lists fewer than 150,000 clones; around 70% were detected once. The ten biggest clones cover roughly 8.2% of the sample.

The clonotype was recovered from a middle-aged woman in good health and CMV-seropositive. The specimen sequenced was PBMCs. The V and J segments used are TRBV7-9 and TRBJ2-5, with 12 middle bases fitting TRBD2. Read as DNA, the sequence is TGTGCCAGCTCCCGGACTAGCGGGGCCGCCCAAGAGACCCAGTACTTC. The resulting protein is CASSRTSGAAQETQYF.